Listed below are T cell receptor beta chains from one sample, sequenced in a study of response to subunit inactivated influenza vaccine. TCRdb re-called the RT-PCR reads with MiXCR, one entry per CDR3 protein. Of more than 250,000 distinct CDR3 sequences listed, less than 25% are singletons. Sequencing was performed on PBMCs from blood, taken approximately 20 months after vaccination. These receptors all stem from a man between 45 and 75 years old who received an inactivated influenza vaccine. Both conserved end residues are part of each CDR3. Each record gives: J gene, D gene, clone size, V gene, CDR3 protein, CDR3 DNA. D genes are given only for firm matches. Rows may omit the clone size; those that give it use once, few, many or a size class.

J: TRBJ2-7; D: TRBD1; size: few; V: TRBV7-2; CDR3: CASSPDRGPYEQYF; DNA: TGTGCCAGCAGCCCGGACAGGGGGCCCTACGAGCAGTACTTC
J: TRBJ2-1; D: -; size: few; V: TRBV19; CDR3: CASSIFFPRSTGSYNEQFF; DNA: TGTGCCAGTAGCATATTTTTCCCAAGATCCACAGGCTCCTACAATGAGCAGTTCTTC
J: TRBJ1-2; D: -; size: -; V: TRBV3-1; CDR3: CASSQLMGDGYTF; DNA: TGTGCCAGCAGCCAGCTTATGGGGGATGGCTACACCTTC
J: TRBJ2-7; D: -; size: -; V: TRBV7-8; CDR3: CASSFGRLSYEQYF; DNA: TGTGCCAGCAGCTTCGGCAGGTTAAGCTACGAGCAGTACTTC
J: TRBJ2-5; D: TRBD2; size: -; V: TRBV5-1; CDR3: CASSFGTSDLQETQYF; DNA: TGCGCCAGCAGCTTCGGGACTAGCGACTTACAAGAGACCCAGTACTTC
J: TRBJ1-1; D: -; size: -; V: TRBV4-1; CDR3: CASRGGRGANTEAFF; DNA: TGCGCCAGCAGAGGGGGGAGGGGTGCGAACACTGAAGCTTTCTTT
J: TRBJ2-1; D: TRBD2; size: few; V: TRBV3-1; CDR3: CASSGLAGRLTFF; DNA: TGTGCCAGCAGCGGACTAGCGGGGCGGTTGACGTTCTTC
J: TRBJ2-3; D: -; size: few; V: TRBV20-1; CDR3: CSASLAGPDTQYF; DNA: TGCAGTGCTAGTTTGGCCGGCCCAGATACGCAGTATTTT
J: TRBJ2-1; D: -; size: -; V: TRBV28; CDR3: CASSFFHNEQFF; DNA: TGTGCCAGCAGTTTCTTCCACAATGAGCAGTTCTTC
J: TRBJ2-3; D: -; size: few; V: TRBV10-3; CDR3: CAASLSSGETDTQYF; DNA: TGTGCCGCCAGTCTTTCGTCGGGTGAGACAGATACGCAGTATTTT
J: TRBJ2-7; D: TRBD1; size: -; V: TRBV7-9; CDR3: CASSRTGGTDEQYF; DNA: TGTGCCAGCAGCCGGACAGGGGGAACGGACGAGCAGTACTTC
J: TRBJ2-7; D: TRBD1; size: few; V: TRBV20-1; CDR3: CSAKKGTASYEQYF; DNA: TGCAGTGCTAAAAAAGGGACAGCTTCCTACGAGCAGTACTTC
J: TRBJ2-7; D: TRBD1; size: -; V: TRBV6-5; CDR3: CASRYQGDYEQYF; DNA: TGTGCCAGCAGGTACCAGGGGGACTACGAGCAGTACTTC
J: TRBJ2-2; D: -; size: few; V: TRBV7-2; CDR3: CASSGAGPGELFF; DNA: TGTGCCAGCAGCGGGGCGGGGCCCGGGGAGCTGTTTTTT
J: TRBJ1-2; D: -; size: many; V: TRBV12-3/TRBV12-4; CDR3: CASSFGSGYTF; DNA: TGTGCCAGCAGTTTCGGGTCTGGCTACACCTTC
J: TRBJ2-3; D: -; size: few; V: TRBV4-3; CDR3: CASSHGTDTQYF; DNA: TGCGCCAGCAGCCACGGCACAGATACGCAGTATTTT
J: TRBJ1-2; D: -; size: many; V: TRBV6-2/TRBV6-3; CDR3: CASSLGRINGYTF; DNA: TGTGCCAGCAGTTTGGGTAGAATAAACGGCTACACCTTC
J: TRBJ1-5; D: TRBD1; size: -; V: TRBV6-1; CDR3: CASSPWEDRLYNQPQHF; DNA: TGTGCCAGCAGTCCTTGGGAGGACAGGCTTTACAATCAGCCCCAGCATTTT
J: TRBJ2-5; D: TRBD1; size: -; V: TRBV7-2; CDR3: CASSFDRGQLETQYF; DNA: TGTGCCAGCAGCTTTGACAGGGGGCAATTGGAGACCCAGTACTTC
J: TRBJ1-4; D: -; size: many; V: TRBV7-9; CDR3: CASSLGGSSATNEKLFF; DNA: TGTGCCAGCAGCTTAGGAGGTTCCTCCGCAACTAATGAAAAACTGTTTTTT
J: TRBJ2-7; D: TRBD2; size: few; V: TRBV19; CDR3: CASSIDSGTYEQYF; DNA: TGTGCCAGTAGTATCGACAGCGGGACCTACGAGCAGTACTTC
J: TRBJ2-3; D: TRBD1; size: -; V: TRBV12-3/TRBV12-4; CDR3: CASSQTGLSTDTQYF; DNA: TGTGCCAGCAGCCAGACAGGGTTATCGACAGATACGCAGTATTTT
J: TRBJ1-5; D: TRBD1; size: many; V: TRBV20-1; CDR3: CSVQDRGPGNQPQHF; DNA: TGCAGTGTCCAAGACAGGGGGCCTGGCAATCAGCCCCAGCATTTT
J: TRBJ2-3; D: -; size: few; V: TRBV4-3; CDR3: CASSQAYLATDTQYF; DNA: TGCGCCAGCAGCCAAGCGTACCTCGCCACAGATACGCAGTATTTT
J: TRBJ1-5; D: -; size: many; V: TRBV5-5; CDR3: CASSLLPGHSNQPQHF; DNA: TGTGCCAGCAGCTTGCTCCCAGGACATAGCAATCAGCCCCAGCATTTT
J: TRBJ2-7; D: TRBD2; size: -; V: TRBV7-8; CDR3: CASSPARMRGNEQYF; DNA: TGTGCCAGCAGCCCAGCAAGGATGCGGGGGAACGAGCAGTACTTC
J: TRBJ2-5; D: TRBD2; size: -; V: TRBV6-2/TRBV6-3; CDR3: CASRAPLAGQETQYF; DNA: TGTGCCAGCAGAGCCCCCCTAGCGGGCCAAGAGACCCAGTACTTC
J: TRBJ1-1; D: -; size: few; V: TRBV3-1; CDR3: CASSPSAGRAFF; DNA: TGTGCCAGCAGCCCCTCCGCCGGGAGAGCTTTCTTT
J: TRBJ1-2; D: TRBD1; size: -; V: TRBV27; CDR3: CASSSPGTGTYGYTF; DNA: TGTGCCAGCAGTTCCCCCGGGACAGGGACTTATGGCTACACCTTC
J: TRBJ1-5; D: -; size: many; V: TRBV4-3; CDR3: CASSLNRDQPQHF; DNA: TGCGCCAGCAGCCTAAACAGGGATCAGCCCCAGCATTTT
J: TRBJ1-2; D: TRBD1; size: -; V: TRBV6-1; CDR3: CASTSGGPEGYTF; DNA: TGTGCCAGCACGTCAGGGGGGCCCGAGGGCTACACCTTC
J: TRBJ1-5; D: -; size: few; V: TRBV7-2; CDR3: CASSWGGASNQPQHF; DNA: TGTGCCAGCAGCTGGGGGGGGGCTAGCAATCAGCCCCAGCATTTT
J: TRBJ2-1; D: TRBD2; size: -; V: TRBV5-6; CDR3: CASSFDSGGGLGFF; DNA: TGTGCCAGCAGCTTTGATAGCGGGGGGGGTCTCGGATTCTTC
J: TRBJ1-2; D: TRBD1; size: few; V: TRBV7-2; CDR3: CASSLRGLPYGYTF; DNA: TGTGCCAGCAGCTTAAGGGGGCTACCCTATGGCTACACCTTC
J: TRBJ1-4; D: -; size: many; V: TRBV5-1; CDR3: CASSLGATNEKLFF; DNA: TGCGCCAGCAGCTTAGGGGCAACTAATGAAAAACTGTTTTTT
J: TRBJ1-2; D: -; size: once; V: TRBV24-1; CDR3: CATSDNIRTDYTF; DNA: TGTGCCACCAGTGACAACATTCGCACGGACTACACCTTC
J: TRBJ2-3; D: TRBD2; size: -; V: TRBV9; CDR3: CASSPSGGASAADTQYF; DNA: TGTGCCAGCAGCCCCTCCGGGGGGGCCAGTGCGGCAGATACGCAGTATTTT
J: TRBJ2-1; D: TRBD2; size: -; V: TRBV19; CDR3: CASSILASGINSYNEQFF; DNA: TGTGCCAGTAGTATTCTCGCTAGCGGGATCAACTCCTACAATGAGCAGTTCTTC
J: TRBJ2-2; D: -; size: -; V: TRBV6-5; CDR3: CASSSTFSTGELFF; DNA: TGTGCCAGCAGTTCCACATTTAGCACCGGGGAGCTGTTTTTT
J: TRBJ1-2; D: -; size: few; V: TRBV29-1; CDR3: CSVDAGTKISYTF; DNA: TGCAGCGTTGACGCCGGGACTAAGATTAGCTACACCTTC
J: TRBJ1-6; D: -; size: -; V: TRBV7-2; CDR3: CASSPRSGVGNSPLHF; DNA: TGTGCCAGCAGCCCGCGCTCGGGGGTGGGTAATTCACCCCTCCACTTT
J: TRBJ1-1; D: TRBD1; size: -; V: TRBV10-3; CDR3: CAISGAGQGDTEAFF; DNA: TGTGCCATCAGTGGGGCGGGACAGGGGGACACTGAAGCTTTCTTT
J: TRBJ2-3; D: TRBD2; size: few; V: TRBV5-1; CDR3: CASSQKKRTSGADTQYF; DNA: TGCGCCAGCAGCCAAAAGAAACGGACTAGCGGAGCAGATACGCAGTATTTT
J: TRBJ2-5; D: -; size: -; V: TRBV28; CDR3: CASSPSGLPGTQYF; DNA: TGTGCCAGCAGTCCCTCGGGACTCCCCGGGACCCAGTACTTC
J: TRBJ2-2; D: -; size: -; V: TRBV7-8; CDR3: CASSLALGVNTGELFF; DNA: TGTGCCAGCAGCTTAGCGCTTGGGGTGAACACCGGGGAGCTGTTTTTT
J: TRBJ1-5; D: -; size: many; V: TRBV6-2/TRBV6-3; CDR3: CASSYSQGNSNQPQHF; DNA: TGTGCCAGCAGTTACTCGCAAGGGAATAGCAATCAGCCCCAGCATTTT
J: TRBJ2-7; D: TRBD1; size: -; V: TRBV20-1; CDR3: CSANHRGNEQYF; DNA: TGCAGTGCAAACCACAGGGGCAACGAGCAGTACTTC
J: TRBJ1-3; D: -; size: few; V: TRBV4-1; CDR3: CASRSGSSGNTIYF; DNA: TGCGCCAGCAGGTCGGGTAGCTCTGGAAACACCATATATTTT
J: TRBJ1-3; D: -; size: few; V: TRBV4-2; CDR3: CASSQGPGASGNTIYF; DNA: TGTGCCAGCAGCCAAGGTCCTGGGGCTTCCGGAAACACCATATATTTT
J: TRBJ1-6; D: TRBD1; size: -; V: TRBV2; CDR3: CASSGDRRDSPLHF; DNA: TGTGCCAGCAGTGGGGACAGAAGGGATTCACCCCTCCACTTT
J: TRBJ2-3; D: -; size: few; V: TRBV29-1; CDR3: CSVEVGTTTDTQYF; DNA: TGCAGCGTTGAAGTTGGGACAACCACAGATACGCAGTATTTT
J: TRBJ1-5; D: -; size: few; V: TRBV19; CDR3: CASSSGPQGSLNQPQHF; DNA: TGTGCCAGTAGTTCCGGACCACAGGGTAGCCTCAATCAGCCCCAGCATTTT
J: TRBJ2-1; D: -; size: -; V: TRBV11-2; CDR3: CASSRRYNEQFF; DNA: TGTGCCAGCAGCCGCCGATACAATGAGCAGTTCTTC
J: TRBJ2-1; D: TRBD2; size: -; V: TRBV20-1; CDR3: CSAAPGLAEHEQFF; DNA: TGCAGTGCCGCCCCGGGACTAGCGGAACATGAGCAGTTCTTC